These 5 T cell receptor beta chains came from one sample sequenced in a study of graft-versus-host responses after intestinal transplantation. Antigens for these TCRs are unknown. Profiling relied on immunoSEQ multiplex PCR, and the TCRdb table lists in-frame clones only, not all of them. The profile covers around 110,000 clones, with just under 95% appearing a single time and around 1% taken by the ten largest. The material was unstimulated CD8+ T cells sorted from spleen or lymph node cells, obtained before transplant. The receptors shown here come from a human donor who was the organ donor for an intestinal transplant.

V usage is TRBV27 and J usage is TRBJ1-4, with D unclear. From germline, CDR1 is MNHEY and CDR2 SMNVEV (reference sequence). The CDR3 runs to 13 residues. The ends were cut back, 8 bases at V and 8 bases at J, with 15 bases in the middle. In DNA, the CDR3 is TGTGCCAGCGGGCTCCGTGCTGGAGAAAAACTGTTTTTT. It yields the protein CASGLRAGEKLFF. Drawing the rest from reference TRBV27 and TRBJ1-4, the complete variable domain is EAQVTQNPRYLITVTGKKLTVTCSQNMNHEYMSWYRQDPGLGLRQIYYSMNVEVTDKGDVPEGYKVSRKEKRNFPLILESPSPNQTSLYFCASGLRAGEKLFFGSGTQLSVL.

The chain has TRBV21-1 and TRBJ1-2; the table gives TRBD1 as D, unverified against the DNA. TRBV21-1 constitutes a pseudogene. This CDR3 is 14 amino acids long. CDR3 amino acids: CASSRETGGLAETF. CDR3 in DNA: TGTGCCAGCAGCAGAGAGACAGGAGGATTGGCAGAAACCTTC.

The chain has TRBV4-2 and TRBJ2-1, with 10 bases lining up with TRBD2. This CDR3 has 19 residues. Germline CDR1 and CDR2: LGHNA and YNFKEQ. J was trimmed by 1 base and V by 4 bases; bases with no gene match: 13. Written as DNA, the CDR3 is TGTGCCAGCAGCCGAGAAATAGCGGGAGGACCCCCGTCCTACAATGAGCAGTTCTTC. Its protein is CASSREIAGGPPSYNEQFF.

V and J are TRBV5-1 and TRBJ2-1; D tentatively reads TRBD1 or TRBD2 (5 bases each). V lost 4 bases to trimming and J lost 10 bases, with 21 bases between them. This CDR3 contains 15 residues. Germline CDR1 SGHRS, CDR2 YFSETQ. The CDR3 here is CASSPGPGRSEEQFF. Here the CDR3 DNA reads TGCGCCAGCAGCCCTGGACCGGGGCGGTCGGAAGAGCAGTTCTTC.

The V call is TRBV27, the J call TRBJ2-5; 8 nucleotides match TRBD1. The germline CDR1 and CDR2 sequences are MNHEY and SMNVEV (reference sequence). The length of the CDR3 is 15 residues. V lost 0 bases to trimming and J lost 0 bases; unmatched junction nucleotides: 0. The CDR3: CASSLSTGDQETQYF. CDR3 sequence (DNA): TGTGCCAGCAGTTTATCGACAGGGGACCAAGAGACCCAGTACTTC.